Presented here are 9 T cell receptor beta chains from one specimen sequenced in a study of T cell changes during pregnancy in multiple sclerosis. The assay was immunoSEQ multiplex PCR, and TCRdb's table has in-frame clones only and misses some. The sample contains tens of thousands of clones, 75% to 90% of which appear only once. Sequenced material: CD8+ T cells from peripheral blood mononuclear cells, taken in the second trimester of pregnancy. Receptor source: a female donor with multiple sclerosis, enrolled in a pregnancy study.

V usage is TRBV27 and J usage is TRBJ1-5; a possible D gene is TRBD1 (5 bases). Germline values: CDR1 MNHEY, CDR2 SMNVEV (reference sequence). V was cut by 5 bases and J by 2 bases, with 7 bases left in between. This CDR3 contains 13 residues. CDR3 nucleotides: TGTGCCAGCAGTGTCAGGGGCAATCAGCCCCAGCATTTT. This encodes CASSVRGNQPQHF.

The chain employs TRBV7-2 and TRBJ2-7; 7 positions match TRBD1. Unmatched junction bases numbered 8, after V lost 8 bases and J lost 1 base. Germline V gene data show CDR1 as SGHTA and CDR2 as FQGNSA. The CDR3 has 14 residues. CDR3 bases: TGTGCCAGCCGATCACCGGGACAGTCCTACGAGCAGTACTTC. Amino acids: CASRSPGQSYEQYF.

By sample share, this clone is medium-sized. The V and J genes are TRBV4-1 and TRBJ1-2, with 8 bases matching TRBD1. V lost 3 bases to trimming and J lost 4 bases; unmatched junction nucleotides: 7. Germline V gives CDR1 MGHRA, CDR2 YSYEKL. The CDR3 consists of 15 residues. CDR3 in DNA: TGCGCCAGCAGCCACGTCCCAGGGGGCGGCTATGGCTACACCTTC. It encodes CASSHVPGGGYGYTF.

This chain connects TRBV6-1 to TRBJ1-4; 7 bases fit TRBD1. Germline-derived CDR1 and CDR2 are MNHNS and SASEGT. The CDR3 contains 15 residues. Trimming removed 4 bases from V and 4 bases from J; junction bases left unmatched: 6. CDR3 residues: CASSGRGQSNEKLFF. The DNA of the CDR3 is TGTGCCAGCAGTGGAAGGGGGCAGAGTAATGAAAAACTGTTTTTT.

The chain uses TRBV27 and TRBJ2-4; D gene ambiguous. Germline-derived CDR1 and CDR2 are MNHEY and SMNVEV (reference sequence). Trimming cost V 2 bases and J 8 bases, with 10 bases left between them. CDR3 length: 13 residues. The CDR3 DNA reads TGTGCCAGCAGTTTAGGCGGCGCGGACATTCAGTACTTC. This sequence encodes CASSLGGADIQYF.

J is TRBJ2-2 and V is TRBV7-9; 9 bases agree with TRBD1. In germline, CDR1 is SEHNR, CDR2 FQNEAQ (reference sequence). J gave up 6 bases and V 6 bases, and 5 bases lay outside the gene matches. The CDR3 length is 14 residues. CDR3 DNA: TGTGCCAGCAGAGGGGACAGGGCCCCCGGGGAGCTGTTTTTT. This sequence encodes CASRGDRAPGELFF.

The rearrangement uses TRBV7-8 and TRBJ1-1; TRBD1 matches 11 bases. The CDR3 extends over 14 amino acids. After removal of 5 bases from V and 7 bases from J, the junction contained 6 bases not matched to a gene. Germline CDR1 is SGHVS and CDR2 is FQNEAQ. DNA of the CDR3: TGTGCCAGCAGCCCGGACAGGGGGCAAAGTGAAGCTTTCTTT. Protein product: CASSPDRGQSEAFF.

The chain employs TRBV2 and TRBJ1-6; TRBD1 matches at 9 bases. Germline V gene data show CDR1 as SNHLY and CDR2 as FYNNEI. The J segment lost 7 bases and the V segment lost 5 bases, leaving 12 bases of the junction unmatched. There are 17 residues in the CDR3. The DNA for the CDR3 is TGTGCCAGCAGTTCACCGGGACAGGGACCAGGGAATTCACCCCTCCACTTT. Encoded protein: CASSSPGQGPGNSPLHF.

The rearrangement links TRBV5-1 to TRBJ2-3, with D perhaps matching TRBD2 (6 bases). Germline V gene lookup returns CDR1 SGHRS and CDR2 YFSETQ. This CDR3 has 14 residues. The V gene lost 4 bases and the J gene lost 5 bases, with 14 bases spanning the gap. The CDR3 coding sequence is TGCGCCAGCAGCCCGGAGCTAGCGATAGATACGCAGTATTTT. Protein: CASSPELAIDTQYF.